This TCR beta chain is drawn from a study of a mutant IDH1 vaccine in newly diagnosed glioma (dated by TCRdb to about 2021). About the investigation overall: Patients received eight vaccinations in weeks 1, 3, 5, 7, 11, 15, 19 and 23, corresponding to visits V03 through V10. Peripheral blood was drawn at six visits: V03 (baseline), V05, V07, V10, V12 and V13. Of the roughly 32 patients who were treated, 62.5% were male and roughly 40% were female, and the mean age was around 41 years. Vaccination started 4-6 weeks after radiotherapy alone, or was given together with temozolomide cycles in the groups whose treatment included chemotherapy. Before enrollment, patients had received standard therapy of radiotherapy alone, temozolomide alone, or radiochemotherapy with temozolomide; most received the combination. Longitudinal TCRB deep sequencing was done for 25 to 30 treated patients, wherever samples were available for exploratory analyses. Summary of the overall study and its limitations: Vaccine-induced immune responses across multiple MHC alleles were detected in over 85% of patients. The authors noted that analyses of patient blood samples could not be reproduced because of sample limitations. Changes in the top peripheral T cell clonotypes picked up by TCRB sequencing did not appear to be linked to pseudoprogression. PBMC samples for TCRB deep sequencing were selected based on availability.

The method behind the library was the immunoSEQ multiplex PCR assay. Rearranged TCR beta chain sequences were amplified with the hsTCRB Kit following the manufacturer's protocol. Sequencing of TCRB libraries was carried out on an Illumina MiSeq. Concerning the study's data processing: The kit vendor's proprietary platform handled demultiplexing, trimming and gene mapping. TCRdb retrieved this table from immuneACCESS and kept in-frame rearrangements only. Not all clones are present; in checked studies, unresolved V genes account for under half, and no reason is known for the remainder. V and J calls and clone size follow that table, whereas D and trimming were derived from the DNA. This sample has about 56,000 clones in its table, and 75% to 90% of those were observed once. Jointly, the top ten make up roughly 4.8% of the sample. CDR1 and CDR2, per the germline V gene, are MNHNS and SASEGT. Between the V and J ends, shortened by 4 bases and 4 bases respectively, the junction contains 13 bases. The CDR3 sequence holds 14 residues, the cysteine and phenylalanine included. Only the CDR3 region is kept as DNA, spanning 42 bases read in frame from base 1.

Details on this clone: Its antigen is not yet known. No much larger clonotype is one base removed from it; base qualities were not supplied.

The time point label for this specimen denotes: week 5, during vaccination. Each vaccine dose was 300 ug of a 20-mer mutant IDH1 peptide in Montanide, given subcutaneously with topical imiquimod. Donors had newly diagnosed WHO grade 3 or 4 IDH1-mutant astrocytomas with loss of nuclear ATRX. The samples were drawn from NOA16, a multicentre, single-arm, open-label phase I trial in Germany that tested a mutant IDH1 peptide vaccine in humans for the first time. Genomic DNA for TCRB sequencing was extracted from EDTA blood using the DNeasy Blood and Tissue Kit. Specimen: PBMCs, collected from a glioma patient whose treatment included an IDH1 peptide vaccine. The receptor was isolated from a middle-aged woman with glioma. In this chain, TRBV6-1 is recombined with TRBJ2-5; a weak D assignment points to TRBD2 (5 bases agree). The base sequence is TGTGCCAGCAGTGGCAGAGCCGCGGGAGAGACCCAGTACTTC. It specifies CASSGRAAGETQYF.